This TCR beta chain was sequenced in a study of blood T cell repertoires in COVID-19. Generated by immunoSEQ multiplex PCR, the TCRdb table keeps only in-frame clones and is missing some. The table lists 200,000 to 250,000 clones, around 88% of them singletons. Adults between about 18 and 95 years of age took part from 20 to 25 US areas. V gave up 5 bases and J gave up 0 bases; unmatched junction bases: 3. The CDR3 consists of 15 residues. CDR1 and CDR2 (germline): LNHDA, SQIVND (reference sequence). The sequencing input was PBMCs or T cells enriched from blood (not recorded which). This chain uses TRBV19 with TRBJ1-5; TRBD1 aligns across 8 bases. The sequence derives from a woman aged 45 to 65 with acute COVID-19. The CDR3 region is CASSPGQGSNQPQHF. The CDR3 region has the DNA TGTGCCAGTAGTCCCGGACAGGGTAGCAATCAGCCCCAGCATTTT.